Listed here are 23 T cell receptor beta chains from one sample, sequenced in a study of shared clonotypes between healthy human individuals. TCRdb keeps only in-frame clones here, not all; method: immunoSEQ multiplex PCR. The sample records fewer than 550,000 clones, 75% to 80% being singletons. Sequencing input: PBMCs. The source is a woman aged 40 to 50 in good health. Some clones in this sample may be carry-over from other donors' samples.

J is TRBJ2-1 and V is TRBV7-8; D unresolved. The germline V gene has CDR1 SGHVS and CDR2 FQNEAQ. The CDR3 is 13 residues long. V dropped 3 bases and J dropped 7 bases, with 10 bases sitting between them. The CDR3 coding sequence is TGTGCCAGCAGCTTGGGCCTGGGAAATGAGCAGTTCTTC. This gives the protein CASSLGLGNEQFF.

The sample holds a few counts of this clone. The chain carries TRBV2 and TRBJ1-5; TRBD1 matches at 11 bases. V lost 5 bases and J lost 6; bases outside the gene matches: 6. CDR3 length: 15 residues. The germline V gene encodes CDR1 SNHLY and CDR2 FYNNEI. CDR3 nucleotides: TGTGCCAGCAGTACAGGGACAGGGGGTTTTCAGCCCCAGCATTTT. Translated, it gives CASSTGTGGFQPQHF.

This chain uses TRBV18 with TRBJ2-7; D possibly matches TRBD1 or TRBD2 (6 bases each). Germline loops: CDR1 KGHSH, CDR2 LQKENI. Trimming stripped 3 bases from V and 2 bases from J, with 17 bases between. CDR3 length equals 16 residues. CDR3 nucleotide sequence: TGTGCCAGCTCACCCAGGGGCGGCGGGGCCCCCTACGAGCAGTACTTC. It yields the protein CASSPRGGGAPYEQYF. The full variable domain, with the rest looked up from reference TRBV18 and TRBJ2-7, is NAGVMQNPRHLVRRRGQEARLRCSPMKGHSHVYWYRQLPEEGLKFMVYLQKENIIDESGMPKERFSAEFPKEGPSILRIQQVVRGDSAAYFCASSPRGGGAPYEQYFGPGTRLTVT.

On this clone: One junction end does not reproduce the germline sequence, and a read error may be involved. This sequence joins TRBV28 and TRBJ1-1, with 11 bases matching TRBD1. The germline CDR1 and CDR2 sequences are MDHEN and SYDVKM. This CDR3 has 15 residues. The CDR3, as DNA: TGTGCTAGCAGTTTACAGGACAGGGGGCTTCCTGAAGCTTTCTTT. This encodes CASSLQDRGLPEAFF.

The V and J genes are TRBV5-1 and TRBJ2-5; D might be TRBD2 (6 bases). The CDR3 loop spans 15 amino acids. Trimming removed 0 bases from V and 5 bases from J, with 14 bases in between. Germline CDR1 and CDR2: SGHRS and YFSETQ. The DNA of the CDR3 is TGCGCCAGCAGCTTGGGTCCTCTAGCGACGGAGACCCAGTACTTC. Translating gives CASSLGPLATETQYF.

The V gene is TRBV4-2, the J gene TRBJ1-1; D is possibly TRBD1 (5 bases). Germline V gives CDR1 LGHNA, CDR2 YNFKEQ. The CDR3 length is 15 residues. Trimming stripped 2 bases from V and 1 base from J, with 11 bases between. The CDR3 nucleotides read TGTGCCAGCAGCCAACCTCAGACAGCGAACACTGAAGCTTTCTTT. As protein: CASSQPQTANTEAFF.

This clone has just a few counts. The J gene is TRBJ2-7, the V gene TRBV6-1, with D tentatively TRBD1 (6 bases). The CDR3 sequence is 15 residues long. V lost 2 bases and J 4 bases, leaving 15 bases between the germline ends. Germline V gene lookup returns CDR1 MNHNS and CDR2 SASEGT. This chain's CDR3 is CASSELAGDRYEQYF. CDR3 nucleotide sequence: TGTGCCAGCAGTGAACTCGCAGGGGATCGTTACGAGCAGTACTTC.

V and J are TRBV7-9 and TRBJ2-1, with D perhaps TRBD2 (5 bases). The V and J ends lost 10 bases and 4 bases respectively, with 17 bases between them. This CDR3 spans 14 amino acids. Germline values: CDR1 SEHNR, CDR2 FQNEAQ (reference sequence). The CDR3 reads CAITFWEPYNEQFF. CDR3 bases: TGTGCCATCACATTTTGGGAGCCATACAATGAGCAGTTCTTC.

The chain recombines TRBV9 with TRBJ1-5, with D perhaps matching TRBD1 (6 bases). Trimming pared 4 bases from V and 0 bases from J, leaving 11 bases between. This CDR3 region has 15 residues. In germline, CDR1 is SGDLS, CDR2 YYNGEE. The CDR3 sequence: CASSRTVDSNQPQHF. In DNA, the CDR3 is TGTGCCAGCAGCCGGACAGTAGATAGCAATCAGCCCCAGCATTTT.

This rearrangement joins TRBV7-9 to TRBJ1-2, with D perhaps matching TRBD1 (6 bases). This CDR3 spans 14 amino acids. Germline V gene data show CDR1 as SEHNR and CDR2 as FQNEAQ (reference sequence). Trimming shortened V by 0 bases and J by 9 bases, and 14 bases separated the two germline ends. Written as DNA, the CDR3 is TGTGCCAGCAGCTTAGCGGTATTGGACAGCCGCTACACCTTC. It specifies CASSLAVLDSRYTF.

The gene calls are TRBV30 and TRBJ2-2, with D perhaps given as TRBD1 or TRBD2 (5 bases each). The germline CDR1 and CDR2 sequences are GTSNPN and SVGIG (reference sequence). V shed 2 bases and J shed 5 bases, with 9 bases lying between them. CDR3 length equals 13 residues. CDR3: CAWSKWGTGELFF. CDR3 in DNA: TGTGCCTGGAGTAAATGGGGGACCGGGGAGCTGTTTTTT.

This clone was seen once. This chain uses TRBV10-3 with TRBJ1-2; TRBD1 matches 9 bases. J lost 5 bases, V lost 10 bases, and 8 bases had no gene match. Germline V gives CDR1 ENHRY, CDR2 SYGVKD. The CDR3 is 13 amino acids. This CDR3 reads CATEGQGKYGYTF. The CDR3 DNA sequence: TGTGCCACCGAAGGACAGGGGAAATATGGCTACACCTTC.

The chain has TRBV5-1 and TRBJ1-2, with D possibly matching TRBD1 (5 bases). CDR1 and CDR2 from the germline V gene are SGHRS and YFSETQ. This CDR3 has 13 residues. Trimming cost V 4 bases and J 4 bases, with 11 bases left between them. This chain's CDR3 is CASSPGTGYGYTF. As DNA, the CDR3 is TGCGCCAGCAGCCCCGGGACCGGCTATGGCTACACCTTC.

The V and J genes are TRBV7-8 and TRBJ2-7; possibly TRBD2 for D (5 bases). Deletions cut 5 bases from V and 3 bases from J, with 17 bases between. Germline V gives CDR1 SGHVS, CDR2 FQNEAQ. The CDR3 is 15 residues long. CDR3 sequence: CASSDSGKNYYEQYF. CDR3 sequence (DNA): TGTGCCAGCAGCGACTCGGGGAAAAATTACTACGAGCAGTACTTC.

The V call is TRBV2, the J call TRBJ2-1; D is ambiguous. The CDR3 totals 15 residues. Trimming cost V 6 bases and J 7 bases, with 19 bases left between them. In germline, CDR1 is SNHLY, CDR2 FYNNEI. CDR3 protein: CASRPPTPRENEQFF. The CDR3 DNA sequence: TGTGCCAGCAGACCTCCTACCCCGCGTGAGAATGAGCAGTTCTTC.

In the case of this clone: The sample has other DNA sequences that encode this CDR3 too. The J gene is TRBJ1-5, the V gene TRBV6-4, with unresolved D. Per germline, CDR1 MRHNA and CDR2 SNTAGT. V gave up 4 bases and J gave up 0 bases, with 4 bases separating them. The CDR3 spans 13 residues. CDR3 sequence reads: CASSADSNQPQHF. The CDR3 DNA sequence: TGTGCCAGCAGTGCTGATAGCAATCAGCCCCAGCATTTT.

The rearrangement links TRBV6-1 to TRBJ1-1; no reliable D call. This CDR3 contains 14 residues. The germline gives CDR1 MNHNS, CDR2 SASEGT. Between the trimmed V and J ends, which lost 6 bases and 4 bases, there was a span of 15 bases. The CDR3 here is CASRGQGWGTEAFF. The CDR3 DNA reads TGTGCCAGCAGAGGCCAAGGGTGGGGCACTGAAGCTTTCTTT.

This clone was seen once. The chain couples TRBV19 to TRBJ1-5; D is unclear. Germline CDR1 LNHDA, CDR2 SQIVND (reference sequence). Between the trimmed V and J ends, which lost 5 bases and 0 bases, there was a span of 2 bases. The CDR3 loop spans 12 amino acids. CDR3 nucleotide sequence: TGTGCCAGTAGTGATAGCAATCAGCCCCAGCATTTT. This translates into CASSDSNQPQHF. The full variable domain, completed using reference TRBV19 and TRBJ1-5, is DGGITQSPKYLFRKEGQNVTLSCEQNLNHDAMYWYRQDPGQGLRLIYYSQIVNDFQKGDIAEGYSVSREKKESFPLTVTSAQKNPTAFYLCASSDSNQPQHFGDGTRLSIL.

This clone appeared a single time. J is TRBJ1-5 and V is TRBV6-1; D is uncertain. The CDR3 is 16 amino acids. The V end was cut by 1 base, the J end by 8 bases, with 18 bases between. The germline gives CDR1 MNHNS, CDR2 SASEGT. CDR3 nucleotides: TGTGCCAGCAGTGAAGGTGGTGGGGTAGGTTTTGAGCCCCAGCATTTT. Protein: CASSEGGGVGFEPQHF.

This sequence joins TRBV9 and TRBJ1-2; 10 nucleotides match TRBD1. The CDR3 loop spans 15 amino acids. CDR1 and CDR2 (germline): SGDLS, YYNGEE. The V and J ends lost 3 bases and 4 bases, in that order; junction bases with no gene match: 6. The DNA for the CDR3 is TGTGCCAGCAGCGAGACAGGGGGCGTTGGCTATGGCTACACCTTC. Its protein product is CASSETGGVGYGYTF.

V is TRBV27 and J is TRBJ2-7; 7 bases map to TRBD2. The CDR3 has 12 amino acids. Germline CDR1 reads MNHEY; CDR2 reads SMNVEV (reference sequence). With 8 bases clipped from V and 7 bases from J, the junction kept 8 bases outside the gene matches. In DNA form, the CDR3 reads TGTGCCAGCGCCAGACAAGCGGGGGAGCAGTACTTC. It codes for CASARQAGEQYF.

The chain links TRBV19 to TRBJ2-3, with TRBD2 identical over 7 bases. Germline V gene data show CDR1 as LNHDA and CDR2 as SQIVND (reference sequence). Unmatched junction bases numbered 13, after V lost 11 bases and J lost 5 bases. The CDR3 loop spans 14 amino acids. For the CDR3, the DNA is TGTGCCTCCCGCAGGGCGGGAGCACAAGATACGCAGTATTTT. It codes for CASRRAGAQDTQYF. The variable domain in full, completed from reference TRBV19 and TRBJ2-3, reads DGGITQSPKYLFRKEGQNVTLSCEQNLNHDAMYWYRQDPGQGLRLIYYSQIVNDFQKGDIAEGYSVSREKKESFPLTVTSAQKNPTAFYLCASRRAGAQDTQYFGPGTRLTVL.

The rearrangement joins TRBV7-8 to TRBJ2-1; D possibly corresponds to TRBD2 (6 bases). CDR1 and CDR2 (germline): SGHVS, FQNEAQ. This CDR3 spans 12 amino acids. Trimming cost V 4 bases and J 11 bases, with 12 bases left between them. The CDR3 DNA is TGTGCCAGCAGCTCCGCCGGGAGACAGCAGTTCTTC. Translation gives CASSSAGRQQFF.